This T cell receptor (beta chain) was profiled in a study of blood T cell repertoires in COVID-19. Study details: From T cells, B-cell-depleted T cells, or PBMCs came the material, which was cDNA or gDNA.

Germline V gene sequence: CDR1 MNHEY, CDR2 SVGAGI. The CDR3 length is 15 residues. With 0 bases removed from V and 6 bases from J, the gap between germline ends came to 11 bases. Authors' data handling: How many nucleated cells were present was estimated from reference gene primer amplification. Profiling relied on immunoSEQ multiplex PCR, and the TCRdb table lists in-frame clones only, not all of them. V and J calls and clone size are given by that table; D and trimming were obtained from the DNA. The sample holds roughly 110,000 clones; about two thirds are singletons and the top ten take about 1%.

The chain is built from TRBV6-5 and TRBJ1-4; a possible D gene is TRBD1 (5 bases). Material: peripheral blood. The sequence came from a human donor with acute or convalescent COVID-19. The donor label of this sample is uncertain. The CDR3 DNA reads TGTGCCAGCAGTTACTCGATCCAGGGATATGAAAAACTGTTTTTT. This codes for CASSYSIQGYEKLFF.